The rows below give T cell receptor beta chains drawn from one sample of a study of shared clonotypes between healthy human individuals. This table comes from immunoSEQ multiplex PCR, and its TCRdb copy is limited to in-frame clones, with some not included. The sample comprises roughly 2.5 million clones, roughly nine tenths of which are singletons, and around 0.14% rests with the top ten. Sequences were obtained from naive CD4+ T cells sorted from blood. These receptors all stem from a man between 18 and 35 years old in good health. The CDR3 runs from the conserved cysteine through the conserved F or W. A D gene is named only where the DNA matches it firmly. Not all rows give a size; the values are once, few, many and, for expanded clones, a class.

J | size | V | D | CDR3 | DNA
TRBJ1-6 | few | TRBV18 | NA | CASSPGFPWSLHF | TGTGCCAGCTCACCGGGGTTCCCCTGGTCCCTCCACTTT
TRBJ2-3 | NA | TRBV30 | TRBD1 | CAGTGSSTDTQYF | TGTGCCGGGACAGGGTCTAGCACAGATACGCAGTATTTT
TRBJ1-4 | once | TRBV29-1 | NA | CSVRTDTIDEKLFF | TGCAGCGTCCGGACAGACACGATCGATGAAAAACTGTTTTTT
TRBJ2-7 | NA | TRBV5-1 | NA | CASSMGQIYEQYF | TGCGCCAGCAGCATGGGACAAATCTACGAGCAGTACTTC
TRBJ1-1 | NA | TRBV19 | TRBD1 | CASSFRTGGETEAFF | TGTGCCAGTAGTTTCCGGACAGGGGGGGAAACTGAAGCTTTCTTT
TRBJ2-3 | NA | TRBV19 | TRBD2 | CASKRGTSGLKSTDTQYF | TGTGCCAGTAAACGCGGGACTAGCGGTTTAAAGAGCACAGATACGCAGTATTTT
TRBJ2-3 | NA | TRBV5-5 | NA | CASSLRSNTDTQYF | TGTGCCAGCAGCTTAAGGTCTAACACAGATACGCAGTATTTT
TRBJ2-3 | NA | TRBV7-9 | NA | CASSLRGLGTDTQYF | TGTGCCAGCAGCTTACGGGGCCTAGGCACAGATACGCAGTATTTT
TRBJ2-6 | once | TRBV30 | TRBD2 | CAWSALPGLAEVLGANVLTF | TGTGCCTGGAGTGCCCTACCGGGACTAGCAGAAGTATTGGGGGCCAACGTCCTGACTTTC
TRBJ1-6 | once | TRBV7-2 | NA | CASSLAQGPGLGSPLHF | TGTGCCAGCAGCTTAGCGCAGGGGCCCGGGCTAGGTTCACCCCTCCACTTT
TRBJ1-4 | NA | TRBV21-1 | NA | CASGGQGAFNEKLFF | TGTGCCAGCGGGGGACAGGGGGCTTTTAATGAAAAACTGTTTTTT
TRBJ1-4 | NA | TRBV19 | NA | CASSRGGHPTNEKLFF | TGTGCCAGTAGCCGTGGGGGACATCCAACTAATGAAAAACTGTTTTTT
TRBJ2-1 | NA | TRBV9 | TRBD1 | CASSAGQQSYNEQFF | TGTGCCAGCAGCGCGGGACAGCAAAGCTACAATGAGCAGTTCTTC
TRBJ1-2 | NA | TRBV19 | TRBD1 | CASSWTGVGYTF | TGTGCCAGTAGTTGGACAGGGGTGGGCTACACCTTC
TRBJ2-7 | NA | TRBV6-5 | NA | CASSYSWGLPSGEQYF | TGTGCCAGCAGTTACTCGTGGGGCCTTCCGAGCGGCGAGCAGTACTTC
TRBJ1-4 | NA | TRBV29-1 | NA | CSVEVGTGGKLFF | TGCAGCGTTGAAGTGGGAACCGGGGGAAAACTGTTTTTT
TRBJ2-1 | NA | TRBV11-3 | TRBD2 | CASSPTGGGNNEQFF | TGTGCCAGCAGCCCGACCGGCGGGGGGAACAATGAGCAGTTCTTC
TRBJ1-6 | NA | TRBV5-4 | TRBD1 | CASSSHQGANSPLHF | TGTGCCAGCAGCTCCCATCAGGGGGCTAATTCACCCCTCCACTTT
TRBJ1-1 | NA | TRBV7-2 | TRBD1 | CASSPRDRLNTEAFF | TGTGCCAGCAGCCCGCGGGACAGACTGAACACTGAAGCTTTCTTT
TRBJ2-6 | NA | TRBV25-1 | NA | CASTPQGSGANVLTF | TGTGCCAGCACCCCGCAAGGGTCTGGGGCCAACGTCCTGACTTTC
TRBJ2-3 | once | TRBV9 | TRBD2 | CASSSAGGFTDTQYF | TGTGCCAGCAGCTCAGCGGGGGGGTTCACAGATACGCAGTATTTT
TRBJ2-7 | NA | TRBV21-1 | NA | CASMDRDHEQYF | TGTGCCAGCATGGACAGGGACCACGAGCAGTACTTC
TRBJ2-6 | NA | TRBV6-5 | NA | CASSYSRSGANVLTF | TGTGCCAGCAGTTACTCGCGCTCTGGGGCCAACGTCCTGACTTTC
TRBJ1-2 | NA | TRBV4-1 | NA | CASSQEGTVPYGYTF | TGCGCCAGCAGCCAAGAGGGGACTGTCCCCTATGGCTACACCTTC
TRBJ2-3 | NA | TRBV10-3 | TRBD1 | CAISQGQGRGTDTQYF | TGTGCCATCAGTCAGGGACAGGGGAGGGGTACAGATACGCAGTATTTT
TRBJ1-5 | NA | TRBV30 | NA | CAWSTGAGNQPQHF | TGTGCCTGGAGTACAGGTGCGGGCAATCAGCCCCAGCATTTT
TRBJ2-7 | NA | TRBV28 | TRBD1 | CASSTPGTASYEQYF | TGTGCCAGCAGTACTCCCGGGACAGCCTCCTACGAGCAGTACTTC
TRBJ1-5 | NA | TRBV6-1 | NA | CASRSGASNQPQHF | TGTGCCAGCAGATCAGGGGCCAGCAATCAGCCCCAGCATTTT
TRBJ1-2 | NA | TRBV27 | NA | CASSVTGSVYGYTF | TGTGCCAGCAGTGTCACAGGGTCGGTCTATGGCTACACCTTC
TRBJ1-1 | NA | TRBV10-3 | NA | CAISDSPNTEAFF | TGTGCCATCAGTGATAGTCCGAACACTGAAGCTTTCTTT
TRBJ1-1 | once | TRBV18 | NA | CASFSDNRNTEAFF | TGTGCCAGCTTCTCGGACAATCGGAACACTGAAGCTTTCTTT
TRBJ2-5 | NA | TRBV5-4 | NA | CASSLGAWEETQYF | TGTGCCAGCAGCTTGGGGGCGTGGGAAGAGACCCAGTACTTC
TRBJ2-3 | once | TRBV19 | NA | CASSITGTTDTQYF | TGTGCCAGTAGTATAACCGGGACCACAGATACGCAGTATTTT
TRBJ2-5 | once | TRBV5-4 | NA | CASSSGSVQETQYF | TGTGCCAGCAGCTCGGGGAGCGTCCAAGAGACCCAGTACTTC
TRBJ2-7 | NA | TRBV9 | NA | CASSVAEDAAYEQYF | TGTGCCAGCAGCGTAGCTGAGGACGCAGCCTACGAGCAGTACTTC
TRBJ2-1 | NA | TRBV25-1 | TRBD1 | CASSRGQVNNEQFF | TGTGCCAGCTCCCGGGGACAGGTAAACAATGAGCAGTTCTTC
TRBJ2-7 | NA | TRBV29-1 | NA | CSVQGRFVSEQYF | TGCAGCGTTCAAGGTCGGTTTGTGAGCGAGCAGTACTTC
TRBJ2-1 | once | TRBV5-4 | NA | CASSIGGEAYNEQFF | TGTGCCAGCAGCATAGGTGGCGAGGCCTACAATGAGCAGTTCTTC
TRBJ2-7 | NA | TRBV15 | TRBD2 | CATSREGTSKHEQYF | TGTGCCACCAGCAGAGAGGGGACTAGTAAACACGAGCAGTACTTC
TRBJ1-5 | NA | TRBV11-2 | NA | CASSSGLSNQPQHF | TGTGCCAGCAGCTCCGGACTTAGCAATCAGCCCCAGCATTTT
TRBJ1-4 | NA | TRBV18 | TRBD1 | CASSPIRQGNEKLFF | TGTGCCAGCTCACCAATTCGACAGGGGAATGAAAAACTGTTTTTT
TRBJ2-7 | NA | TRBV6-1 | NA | CASSSNQGISYEQYF | TGTGCCAGCAGCTCAAATCAGGGAATCTCCTACGAGCAGTACTTC
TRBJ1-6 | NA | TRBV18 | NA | CASSDLPQSSYNSPLHF | TGTGCCAGCTCAGACCTACCCCAGAGCTCCTATAATTCACCCCTCCACTTT
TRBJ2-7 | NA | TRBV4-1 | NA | CASSHSQEYEQYF | TGCGCCAGCAGCCACTCGCAGGAGTACGAGCAGTACTTC
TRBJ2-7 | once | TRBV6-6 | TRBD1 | CASLGTENYEQYF | TGTGCCAGCCTGGGGACAGAGAACTACGAGCAGTACTTC
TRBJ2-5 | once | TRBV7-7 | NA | CASSSSGETQYF | TGTGCTAGCAGCTCGAGCGGGGAGACCCAGTACTTC
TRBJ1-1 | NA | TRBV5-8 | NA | CASSLNRLNTEAFF | TGTGCCAGCAGCTTAAACAGGTTGAACACTGAAGCTTTCTTT
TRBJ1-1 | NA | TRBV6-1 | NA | CASSAGEGTEAFF | TGTGCCAGCAGTGCAGGGGAGGGGACTGAAGCTTTCTTT
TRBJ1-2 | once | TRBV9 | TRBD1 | CASSVGEGGAGYTF | TGTGCCAGCAGCGTAGGGGAAGGGGGCGCTGGCTACACCTTC
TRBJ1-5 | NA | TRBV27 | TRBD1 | CASRLSGTGSNQPQHF | TGTGCCAGCCGCCTTTCCGGGACAGGGAGTAATCAGCCCCAGCATTTT
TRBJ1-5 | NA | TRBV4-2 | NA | CASSQDGGSNQPQHF | TGTGCCAGCAGCCAAGATGGGGGTAGCAATCAGCCCCAGCATTTT
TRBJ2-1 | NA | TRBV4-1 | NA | CASSQESINEQFF | TGCGCCAGCAGCCAAGAATCGATTAATGAGCAGTTCTTC
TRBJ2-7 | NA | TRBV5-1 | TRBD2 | CASSLSGALGEQYF | TGCGCCAGCAGCTTGAGCGGGGCTTTGGGGGAGCAGTACTTC
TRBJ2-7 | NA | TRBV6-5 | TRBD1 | CASSRTGGAGEQYF | TGTGCCAGCAGTCGTACAGGGGGCGCGGGGGAGCAGTACTTC
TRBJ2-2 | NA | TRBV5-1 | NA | CASSLNGGTGELFF | TGCGCCAGCAGCTTGAACGGGGGCACCGGGGAGCTGTTTTTT
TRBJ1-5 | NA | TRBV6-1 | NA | CASANTPNQPQHF | TGTGCCAGCGCGAACACACCAAATCAGCCCCAGCATTTT
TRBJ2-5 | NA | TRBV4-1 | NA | CASSQGSQETQYF | TGCGCCAGCAGCCAAGGAAGTCAAGAGACCCAGTACTTC
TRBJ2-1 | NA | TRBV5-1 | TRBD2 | CASSLVLAGSYNEQFF | TGCGCCAGCAGCTTGGTTCTAGCGGGGTCCTACAATGAGCAGTTCTTC
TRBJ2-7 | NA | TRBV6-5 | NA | CASRDNPTGYEQYF | TGTGCCAGCAGAGATAACCCCACGGGGTACGAGCAGTACTTC
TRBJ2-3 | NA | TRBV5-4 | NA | CASSMATRASTDTQYF | TGTGCCAGCAGCATGGCGACTAGGGCTAGCACAGATACGCAGTATTTT